What follows describes a single T cell receptor (beta chain). Its specificity is unknown. Losses at the gene ends were 2 bases for V and 2 bases for J; bases not matched to a gene: 5. Germline CDR1 is GTSNPN and CDR2 is SVGIG (reference sequence). This CDR3 is built from 15 residues. These data belong to a study of PD-1 blockade in classical Hodgkin lymphoma. General study results and limits: Newly diagnosed patients were reported to exhibit reduced baseline TCR diversity relative to healthy donors.

Assay used: immunoSEQ multiplex PCR; TCRdb lists only in-frame clones, some missing. The repertoire holds around 19,000 clones, with less than 75% as singletons. All trial patients relapsed after autologous stem cell transplantation. This TCR derives from a human donor with classical Hodgkin lymphoma. V and J are TRBV30 and TRBJ2-5; 10 bases are shared with TRBD2. Material: peripheral blood mononuclear cells (PBMCs), obtained before the second cycle of nivolumab. The CDR3: CAWSPSGRRQETQYF. The CDR3 DNA sequence: TGTGCCTGGAGTCCTAGCGGGAGAAGGCAAGAGACCCAGTACTTC.